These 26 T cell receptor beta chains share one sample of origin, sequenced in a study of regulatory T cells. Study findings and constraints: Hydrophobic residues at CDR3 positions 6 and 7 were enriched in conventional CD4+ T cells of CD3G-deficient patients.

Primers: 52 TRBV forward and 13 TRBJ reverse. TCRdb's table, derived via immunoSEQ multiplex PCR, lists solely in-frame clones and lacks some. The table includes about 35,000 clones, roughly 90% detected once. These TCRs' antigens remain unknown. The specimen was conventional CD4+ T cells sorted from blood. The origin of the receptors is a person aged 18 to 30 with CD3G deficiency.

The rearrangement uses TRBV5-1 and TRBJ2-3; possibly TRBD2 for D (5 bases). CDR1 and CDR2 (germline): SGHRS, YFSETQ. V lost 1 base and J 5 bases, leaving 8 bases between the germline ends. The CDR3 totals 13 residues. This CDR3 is CASSLSGGDTQYF. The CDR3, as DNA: TGCGCCAGCAGCTTGAGTGGAGGAGATACGCAGTATTTT.

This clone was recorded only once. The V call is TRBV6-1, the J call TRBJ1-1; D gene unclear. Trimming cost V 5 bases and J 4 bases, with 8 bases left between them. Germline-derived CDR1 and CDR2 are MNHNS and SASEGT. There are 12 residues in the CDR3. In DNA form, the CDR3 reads TGTGCCAGCAGTCGATCCCGCACTGAAGCTTTCTTT. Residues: CASSRSRTEAFF.

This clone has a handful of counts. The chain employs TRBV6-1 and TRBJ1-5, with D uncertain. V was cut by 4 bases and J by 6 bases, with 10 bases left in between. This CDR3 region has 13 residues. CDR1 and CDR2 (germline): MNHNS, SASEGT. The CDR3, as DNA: TGTGCCAGCAGTGCTGAGGGCAGTCAGCCCCAGCATTTT. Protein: CASSAEGSQPQHF.

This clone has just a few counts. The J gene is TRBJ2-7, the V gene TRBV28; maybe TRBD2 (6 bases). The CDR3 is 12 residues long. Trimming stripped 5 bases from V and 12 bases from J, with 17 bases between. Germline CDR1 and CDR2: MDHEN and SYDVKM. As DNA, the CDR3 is TGTGCCAGCAGTGGTGCGGGACTCAGGCCGTACTTC. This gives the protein CASSGAGLRPYF.

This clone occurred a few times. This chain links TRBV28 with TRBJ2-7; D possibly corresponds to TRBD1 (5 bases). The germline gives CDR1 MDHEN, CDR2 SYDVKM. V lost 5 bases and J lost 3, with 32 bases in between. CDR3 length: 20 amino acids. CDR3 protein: CASSRSRTLRELSLGYEQYF. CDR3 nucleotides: TGTGCCAGCAGTCGGTCCCGGACACTCAGAGAACTCAGTCTGGGCTACGAGCAGTACTTC.

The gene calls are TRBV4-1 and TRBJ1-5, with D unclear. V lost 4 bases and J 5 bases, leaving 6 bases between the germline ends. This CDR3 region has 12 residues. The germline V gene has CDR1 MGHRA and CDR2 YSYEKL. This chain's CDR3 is CASSRLDQPQHF. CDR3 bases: TGCGCCAGCAGCCGTCTTGATCAGCCCCAGCATTTT.

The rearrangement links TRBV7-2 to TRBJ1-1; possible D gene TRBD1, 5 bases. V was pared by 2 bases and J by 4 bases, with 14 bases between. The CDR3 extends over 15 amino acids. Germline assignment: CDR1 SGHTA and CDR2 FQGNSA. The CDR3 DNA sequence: TGTGCCAGCAGCTTACGTTCGGGCGGGGGCACTGAAGCTTTCTTT. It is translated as CASSLRSGGGTEAFF.

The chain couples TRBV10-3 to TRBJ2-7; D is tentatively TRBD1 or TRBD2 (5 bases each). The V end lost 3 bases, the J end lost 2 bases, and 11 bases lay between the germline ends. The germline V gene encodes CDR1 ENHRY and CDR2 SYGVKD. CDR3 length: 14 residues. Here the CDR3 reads CAISDPGRTYEQYF. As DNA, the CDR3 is TGTGCCATCAGTGATCCGGGACGTACCTACGAGCAGTACTTC.

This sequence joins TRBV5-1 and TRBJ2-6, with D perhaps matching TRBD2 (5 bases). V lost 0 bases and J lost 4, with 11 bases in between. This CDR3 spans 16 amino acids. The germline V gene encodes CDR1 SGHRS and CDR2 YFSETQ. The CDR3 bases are TGCGCCAGCAGCTTGGGGCAGGAGGTGGGGGCCAACGTCCTGACTTTC. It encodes CASSLGQEVGANVLTF.

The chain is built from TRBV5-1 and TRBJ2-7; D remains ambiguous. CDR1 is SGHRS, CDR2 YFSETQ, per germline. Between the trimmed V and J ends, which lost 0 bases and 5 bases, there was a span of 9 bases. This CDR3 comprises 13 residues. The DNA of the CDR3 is TGCGCCAGCAGCTTGGGGGGAATCGACGAGCAGTACTTC. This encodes CASSLGGIDEQYF.

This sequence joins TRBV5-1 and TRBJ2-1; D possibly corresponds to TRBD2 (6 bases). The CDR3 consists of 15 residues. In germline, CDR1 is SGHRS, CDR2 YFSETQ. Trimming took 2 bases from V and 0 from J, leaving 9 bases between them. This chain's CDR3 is CASSFGGISYNEQFF. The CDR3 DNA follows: TGCGCCAGCAGCTTTGGCGGGATCTCCTACAATGAGCAGTTCTTC.

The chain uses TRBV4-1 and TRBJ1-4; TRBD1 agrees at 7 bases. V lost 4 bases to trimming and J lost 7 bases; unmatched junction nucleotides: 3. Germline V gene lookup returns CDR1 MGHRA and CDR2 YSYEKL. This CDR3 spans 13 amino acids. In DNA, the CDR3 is TGCGCCAGCAGCCTACGGACAGGTGAAAAACTGTTTTTT. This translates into CASSLRTGEKLFF.

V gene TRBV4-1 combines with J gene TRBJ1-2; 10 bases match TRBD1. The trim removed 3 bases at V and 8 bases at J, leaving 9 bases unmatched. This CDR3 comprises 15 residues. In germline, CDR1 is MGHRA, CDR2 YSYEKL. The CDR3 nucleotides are TGCGCCAGCAGCCAGGAGGGGACAGGGGTCCGCGGCTACACCTTC. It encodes CASSQEGTGVRGYTF.

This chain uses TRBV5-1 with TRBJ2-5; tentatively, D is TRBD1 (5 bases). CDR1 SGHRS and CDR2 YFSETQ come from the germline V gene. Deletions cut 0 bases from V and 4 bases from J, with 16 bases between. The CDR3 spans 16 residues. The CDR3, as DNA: TGCGCCAGCAGCTTGGGGCTCAGGGCGGATGGAGAGACCCAGTACTTC. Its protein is CASSLGLRADGETQYF. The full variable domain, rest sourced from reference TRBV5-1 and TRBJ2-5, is KAGVTQTPRYLIKTRGQQVTLSCSPISGHRSVSWYQQTPGQGLQFLFEYFSETQRNKGNFPGRFSGRQFSNSRSEMNVSTLELGDSALYLCASSLGLRADGETQYFGPGTRLLVL.

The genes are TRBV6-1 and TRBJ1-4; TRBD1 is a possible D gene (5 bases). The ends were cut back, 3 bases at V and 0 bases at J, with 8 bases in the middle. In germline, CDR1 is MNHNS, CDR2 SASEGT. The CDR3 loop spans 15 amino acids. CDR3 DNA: TGTGCCAGCAGTGATAGGGGTTCAACTAATGAAAAACTGTTTTTT. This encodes CASSDRGSTNEKLFF.

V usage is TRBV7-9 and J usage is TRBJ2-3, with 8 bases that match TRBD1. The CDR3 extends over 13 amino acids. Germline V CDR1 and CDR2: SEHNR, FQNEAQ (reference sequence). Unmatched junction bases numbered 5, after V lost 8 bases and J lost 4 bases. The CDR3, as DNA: TGTGCCAGCGGCAGGGGGCTGGCAGATACGCAGTATTTT. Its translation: CASGRGLADTQYF.

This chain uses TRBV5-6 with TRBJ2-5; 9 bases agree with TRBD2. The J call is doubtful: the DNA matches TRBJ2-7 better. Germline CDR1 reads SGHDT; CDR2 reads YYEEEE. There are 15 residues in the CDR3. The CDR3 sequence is CASSLASGGTYEQYF. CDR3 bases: TGTGCCAGCAGCTTGGCCAGCGGGGGGACCTACGAGCAGTACTTC.

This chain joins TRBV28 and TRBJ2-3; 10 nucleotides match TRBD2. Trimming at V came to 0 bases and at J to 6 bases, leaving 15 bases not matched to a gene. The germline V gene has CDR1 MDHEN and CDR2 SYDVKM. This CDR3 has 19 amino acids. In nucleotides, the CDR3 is TGTGCCAGCAGTTTATGGGAGTTGGGGAGCGGGAGGGCCTCGGATACGCAGTATTTT. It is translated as CASSLWELGSGRASDTQYF.

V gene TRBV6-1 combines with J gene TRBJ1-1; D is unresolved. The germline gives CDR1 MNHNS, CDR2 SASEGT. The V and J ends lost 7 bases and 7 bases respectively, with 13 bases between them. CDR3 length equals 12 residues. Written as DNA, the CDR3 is TGTGCCAGCATCCTTCATTTAGGTGAAGCTTTCTTT. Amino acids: CASILHLGEAFF.

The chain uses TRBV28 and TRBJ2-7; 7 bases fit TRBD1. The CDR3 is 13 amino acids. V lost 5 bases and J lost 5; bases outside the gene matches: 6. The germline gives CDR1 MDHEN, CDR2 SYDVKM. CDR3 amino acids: CASSRQGPHEQYF. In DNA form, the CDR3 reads TGTGCCAGCAGTCGACAGGGCCCCCACGAGCAGTACTTC.

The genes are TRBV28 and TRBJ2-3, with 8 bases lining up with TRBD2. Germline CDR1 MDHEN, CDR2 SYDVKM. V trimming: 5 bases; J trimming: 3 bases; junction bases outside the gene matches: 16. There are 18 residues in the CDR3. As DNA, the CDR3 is TGTGCCAGCAGTCCTTGGGGGGAAGCGGGAGATTGGACAGATACGCAGTATTTT. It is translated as CASSPWGEAGDWTDTQYF.

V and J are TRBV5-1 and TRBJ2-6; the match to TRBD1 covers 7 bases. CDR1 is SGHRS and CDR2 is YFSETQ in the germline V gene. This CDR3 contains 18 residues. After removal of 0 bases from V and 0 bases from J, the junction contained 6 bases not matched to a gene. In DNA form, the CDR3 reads TGCGCCAGCAGCTTGGGCTGGGACAGTTACTCTGGGGCCAACGTCCTGACTTTC. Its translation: CASSLGWDSYSGANVLTF. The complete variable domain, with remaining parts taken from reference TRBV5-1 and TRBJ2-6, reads KAGVTQTPRYLIKTRGQQVTLSCSPISGHRSVSWYQQTPGQGLQFLFEYFSETQRNKGNFPGRFSGRQFSNSRSEMNVSTLELGDSALYLCASSLGWDSYSGANVLTFGAGSRLTVL.

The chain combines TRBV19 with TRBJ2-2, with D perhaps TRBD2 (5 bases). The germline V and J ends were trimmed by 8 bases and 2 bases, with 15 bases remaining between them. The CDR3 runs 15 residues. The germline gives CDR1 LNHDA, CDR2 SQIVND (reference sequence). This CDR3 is CASSIHGSNTGELFF. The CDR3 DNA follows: TGTGCCAGTTCCATTCATGGGAGCAACACCGGGGAGCTGTTTTTT.

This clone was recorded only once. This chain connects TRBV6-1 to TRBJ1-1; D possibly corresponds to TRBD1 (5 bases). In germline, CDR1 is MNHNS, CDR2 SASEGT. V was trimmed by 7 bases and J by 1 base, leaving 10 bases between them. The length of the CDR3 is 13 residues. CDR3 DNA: TGTGCCAGCAACTCGGACAAGAACACTGAAGCTTTCTTT. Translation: CASNSDKNTEAFF.

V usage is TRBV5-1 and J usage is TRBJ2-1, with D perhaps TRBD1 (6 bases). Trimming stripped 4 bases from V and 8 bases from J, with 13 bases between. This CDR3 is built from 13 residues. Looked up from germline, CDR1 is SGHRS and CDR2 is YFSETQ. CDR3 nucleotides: TGCGCCAGCAGCGAACAGGGAGTCGATGAGCAGTTCTTC. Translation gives CASSEQGVDEQFF.

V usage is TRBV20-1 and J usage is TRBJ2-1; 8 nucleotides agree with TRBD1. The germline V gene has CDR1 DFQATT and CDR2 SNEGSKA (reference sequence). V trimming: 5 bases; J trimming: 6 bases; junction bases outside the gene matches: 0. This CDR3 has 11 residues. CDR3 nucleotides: TGCAGTGCTGACAGGGGCAATGAGCAGTTCTTC. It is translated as CSADRGNEQFF.